One and the same sample provided the 8 T cell receptor beta chains below, sequenced in a study of cytomegalovirus exposure and HLA in healthy donors. The PCR employed 60 Vbeta primers together with 13 Jbeta primers. Repertoires were generated with immunoSEQ multiplex PCR, while TCRdb's copy carries only in-frame clones and drops some. Of about 110,000 clones in the sample, around 76% were seen once. Sequencing used PBMCs. These receptors were obtained from a man aged 25-40 years in good health and CMV-seropositive.

The CDR3 spells CASRVGAGGDYGYTF. DNA for the CDR3: TGTGCCAGCAGGGTGGGGGCAGGGGGCGACTATGGCTACACCTTC. V is TRBV5-4 and J is TRBJ1-2; 8 bases fit TRBD1. Germline CDR1 and CDR2: SGHNT and YYREEE (reference sequence). The CDR3 contains 15 residues. J gave up 3 bases and V 5 bases, and 9 bases lay outside the gene matches.

This chain joins TRBV10-3 and TRBJ1-6; D is undetermined. The CDR3 is 12 amino acids. The V and J ends lost 8 bases and 14 bases respectively, with 16 bases between them. Germline V gene sequence: CDR1 ENHRY, CDR2 SYGVKD. This chain's CDR3 is CAIGALGETLHF. For the CDR3, the DNA is TGTGCCATCGGCGCGTTGGGCGAAACCCTCCACTTT.

V gene TRBV5-4 combines with J gene TRBJ2-5; 16 positions match TRBD2. This CDR3 has 20 residues. Trimming cost V 0 bases and J 7 bases; bases outside gene matches: 15. Per the germline V gene, CDR1 is SGHNT and CDR2 is YYREEE (reference sequence). The CDR3 coding sequence is TGTGCCAGCAGCTTGGGGGGGACTAGCGGGGGGGCGGTCGGACGAGTGACCCAGTACTTC. It is translated as CASSLGGTSGGAVGRVTQYF.

V usage is TRBV7-2 and J usage is TRBJ2-1, with a possible D match to TRBD2 (5 bases). V lost 5 bases and J 12 bases, leaving 11 bases between the germline ends. Germline assignment: CDR1 SGHTA and CDR2 FQGNSA. The CDR3 sequence is 11 residues long. CDR3 loop: CASSPGGRQFF. The DNA of the CDR3 is TGTGCCAGCAGCCCCGGAGGCAGGCAGTTCTTC.

The V gene is TRBV7-3, the J gene TRBJ1-1, with 8 positions matching TRBD1. The germline V gene has CDR1 SGHTA and CDR2 FQGTGA. This CDR3 is 15 amino acids long. Unmatched junction bases numbered 6, after V lost 5 bases and J lost 1 base. As DNA, the CDR3 is TGTGCCAGCAGCCAACCCGGGACAGGGAACACTGAAGCTTTCTTT. Translation: CASSQPGTGNTEAFF.

The chain has TRBV18 and TRBJ1-3; TRBD1 matches 7 bases. V lost 3 bases and J lost 3; bases outside the gene matches: 5. Germline values: CDR1 KGHSH, CDR2 LQKENI. The CDR3 totals 15 residues. CDR3 amino acids: CASSPTGLGGNTIYF. The CDR3 bases are TGTGCCAGCTCACCGACAGGGCTCGGTGGAAACACCATATATTTT.

This clone was counted a few times. The rearrangement links TRBV5-6 to TRBJ1-1, with 7 nucleotides matching TRBD1. CDR1 and CDR2 from the germline V gene are SGHDT and YYEEEE. Germline trimming cut 4 bases from V and 6 bases from J; bases unmatched to any gene: 21. This CDR3 region has 18 residues. The CDR3 is CASSLSGGTVRPAAEAFF. CDR3 nucleotide sequence: TGTGCCAGCAGCCTTTCCGGCGGGACAGTGAGACCTGCCGCTGAAGCTTTCTTT.

This clone was observed a handful of times. The chain couples TRBV28 to TRBJ1-2; TRBD1 matches 8 bases. V lost 2 bases and J lost 7; bases outside the gene matches: 3. The CDR3 has 13 residues. The germline V gene has CDR1 MDHEN and CDR2 SYDVKM. In DNA, the CDR3 is TGTGCCAGCAGTTTACAGGGGGCATCTGGCTACACCTTC. This translates into CASSLQGASGYTF.